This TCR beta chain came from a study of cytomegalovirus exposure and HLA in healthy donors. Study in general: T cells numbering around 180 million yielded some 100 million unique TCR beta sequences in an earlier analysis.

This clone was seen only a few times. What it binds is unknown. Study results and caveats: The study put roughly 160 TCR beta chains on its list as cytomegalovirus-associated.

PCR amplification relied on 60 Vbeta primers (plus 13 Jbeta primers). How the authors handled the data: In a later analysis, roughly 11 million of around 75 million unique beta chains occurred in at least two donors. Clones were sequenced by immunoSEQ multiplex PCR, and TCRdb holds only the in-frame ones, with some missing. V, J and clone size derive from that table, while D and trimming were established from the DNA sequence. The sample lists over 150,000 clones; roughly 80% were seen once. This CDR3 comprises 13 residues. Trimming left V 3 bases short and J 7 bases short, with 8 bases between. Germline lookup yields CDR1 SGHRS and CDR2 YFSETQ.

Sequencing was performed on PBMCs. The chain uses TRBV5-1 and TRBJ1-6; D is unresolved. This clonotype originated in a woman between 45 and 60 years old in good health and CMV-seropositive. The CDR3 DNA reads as TGCGCCAGCAGCTACCGGGAGAATTCACCCCTCCACTTT. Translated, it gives CASSYRENSPLHF. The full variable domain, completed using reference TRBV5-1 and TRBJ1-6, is KAGVTQTPRYLIKTRGQQVTLSCSPISGHRSVSWYQQTPGQGLQFLFEYFSETQRNKGNFPGRFSGRQFSNSRSEMNVSTLELGDSALYLCASSYRENSPLHFGNGTRLTVT.